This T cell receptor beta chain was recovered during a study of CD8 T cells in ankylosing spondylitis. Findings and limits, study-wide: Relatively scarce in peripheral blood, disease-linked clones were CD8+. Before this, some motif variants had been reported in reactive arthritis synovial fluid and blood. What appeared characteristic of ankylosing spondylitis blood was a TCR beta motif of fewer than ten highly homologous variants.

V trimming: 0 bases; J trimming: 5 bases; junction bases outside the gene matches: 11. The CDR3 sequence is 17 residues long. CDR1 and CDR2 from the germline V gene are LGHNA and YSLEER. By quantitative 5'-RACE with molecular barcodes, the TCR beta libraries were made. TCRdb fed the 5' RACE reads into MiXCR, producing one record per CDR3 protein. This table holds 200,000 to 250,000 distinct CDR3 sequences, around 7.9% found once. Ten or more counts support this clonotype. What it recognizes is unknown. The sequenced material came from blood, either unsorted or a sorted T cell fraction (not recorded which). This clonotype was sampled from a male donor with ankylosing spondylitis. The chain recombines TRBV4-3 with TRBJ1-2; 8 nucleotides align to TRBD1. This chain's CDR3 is CASSQDPGTGSGYGYTF. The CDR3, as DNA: TGCGCCAGCAGCCAAGATCCAGGGACAGGAAGTGGGTATGGCTACACCTTC.